The next 30 T cell receptor beta chains were all read from a single sample in a study of early T cells in non-severe SARS-CoV-2 infection. In TCRdb, the 5' RACE reads were re-called with MiXCR into one record per CDR3 protein. The sample carries about 80,000 distinct CDR3 sequences, 12% recorded once. The sequenced material came from whole blood. Receptors were obtained from an adult who was a healthcare worker with PCR-confirmed SARS-CoV-2 infection or an uninfected control (not recorded which).

The sample holds many counts of this clonotype. The CDR3 bases are TGTGCCAGCAGGGGGATGAGGGACAGCTTTGACACTGAAGCTTTCTTT. It specifies CASRGMRDSFDTEAFF. The rearrangement links TRBV7-2 to TRBJ1-1; 7 nucleotides align to TRBD1. The germline gives CDR1 SGHTA, CDR2 FQGNSA. The CDR3 runs to 16 residues. V dropped 6 bases and J dropped 3; count of bases not matched to a gene: 13.

This clonotype appeared a few times. The chain recombines TRBV21-1 with TRBJ2-7; TRBD1 reflects the table's D call only, with no check against the DNA. TRBV21-1 is designated a pseudogene. The CDR3 spans 15 residues. This CDR3 reads CASSKGRGDLYEQYF. DNA of the CDR3: TGTGCCAGCAGCAAAGGGCGGGGGGACCTGTACGAGCAGTACTTC.

This clonotype was observed a few times. This chain links TRBV7-9 with TRBJ2-5, with D unresolved. CDR1 and CDR2 (germline): SEHNR, FQNEAQ (reference sequence). This CDR3 has 14 residues. The germline V and J ends were trimmed by 5 bases and 2 bases, with 12 bases remaining between them. This chain's CDR3 is CASSVQVVQETQYF. The DNA of the CDR3 is TGTGCCAGCAGCGTTCAGGTTGTACAAGAGACCCAGTACTTC.

The chain combines TRBV7-3 with TRBJ2-5; the D gene is possibly TRBD1 (5 bases). The germline CDR1 and CDR2 sequences are SGHTA and FQGTGA. This CDR3 is built from 13 residues. Between the trimmed V and J ends, which lost 3 bases and 3 bases, there was a span of 8 bases. CDR3 sequence (DNA): TGTGCCAGCAGCTTCGGCAGGGAAGAGACCCAGTACTTC. Translated: CASSFGREETQYF.

This clonotype appeared many times. The rearrangement links TRBV30 to TRBJ2-7, with 8 bases matching TRBD1. CDR3 length: 14 amino acids. The J segment lost 0 bases and the V segment lost 6 bases, leaving 7 bases of the junction unmatched. Germline V gives CDR1 GTSNPN, CDR2 SVGIG (reference sequence). The CDR3 sequence: CACGQGLSSYEQYF. In DNA, the CDR3 is TGTGCCTGCGGACAGGGCCTCAGCTCCTACGAGCAGTACTTC.

The chain links TRBV25-1 to TRBJ2-5; D not resolved. CDR1 is MGHDK and CDR2 is SYGVNS in the germline V gene. Deletions cut 3 bases from V and 5 bases from J, with 10 bases between. CDR3 length: 13 residues. This chain's CDR3 is CASSDSRVETQYF. The CDR3 DNA reads as TGTGCCAGCAGTGATAGTCGGGTGGAGACCCAGTACTTC.

This clonotype occurred many times. The chain carries TRBV20-1 and TRBJ2-7; tentative D call: TRBD1 (5 bases). This CDR3 has 14 residues. The germline CDR1 and CDR2 sequences are DFQATT and SNEGSKA (reference sequence). The germline V and J ends were trimmed by 3 bases and 4 bases, with 16 bases remaining between them. CDR3 coding DNA: TGCAGTGCTAGGAGACAGACCCCCCCTTACGAGCAGTACTTC. This codes for CSARRQTPPYEQYF.

The genes are TRBV11-2 and TRBJ2-1, with 11 positions matching TRBD2. CDR3 length equals 18 residues. Germline V gene sequence: CDR1 SGHAT, CDR2 FQNNGV. The V gene end was trimmed by 5 bases and the J gene end by 0 bases; junction bases not matched to a gene: 9. DNA of the CDR3: TGTGCCAGCAGCCGCCCTGTAGCGGGAGGGAGCTCCTACAATGAGCAGTTCTTC. This gives the protein CASSRPVAGGSSYNEQFF.

Turning to this clonotype: A much larger clone differs from this one at a single base, so this may be a read error. This rearrangement joins TRBV20-1 to TRBJ1-2; possibly TRBD1 for D (5 bases). The CDR3 loop spans 13 amino acids. The germline CDR1 and CDR2 sequences are DFQATT and SNEGSKA (reference sequence). The chain's CDR3 is CSSRDPLPYGYTF. CDR3 nucleotides: TGCAGCAGCAGGGACCCCCTCCCCTATGGCTACACCTTC.

This clonotype was detected many times. J is TRBJ1-5 and V is TRBV28; D perhaps matches TRBD1 (5 bases). The CDR3 has 15 residues. Looked up from germline, CDR1 is MDHEN and CDR2 is SYDVKM. Trimming stripped 2 bases from V and 4 bases from J, with 12 bases between. The CDR3 is CASSLRPGGNQPQHF. The CDR3 nucleotides are TGTGCCAGCAGTTTACGTCCCGGGGGTAATCAGCCCCAGCATTTT.

There are a few counts of this clonotype. The rearrangement links TRBV12-3 or TRBV12-4 to TRBJ2-1; D may be TRBD1 (6 bases). This CDR3 region has 13 residues. The germline V and J ends were trimmed by 3 bases and 15 bases, with 18 bases remaining between them. In nucleotides, the CDR3 is TGTGCCAGCAGTTTGAGGTTTGGGACATCGCTGTTCTTC. Amino acid sequence: CASSLRFGTSLFF.

This clonotype was found many times. The chain combines TRBV29-1 with TRBJ1-3, with TRBD1 matching over 7 bases. Per the germline V gene, CDR1 is SQVTM and CDR2 is ANQGSEA. The CDR3 contains 14 residues. Trimming cost V 7 bases and J 2 bases; bases outside gene matches: 8. CDR3 bases: TGCAGCGCAGATAAACAGGGGACTGGAAACACCATATATTTT. Protein sequence: CSADKQGTGNTIYF.

V is TRBV6-5 and J is TRBJ2-3, with D maybe TRBD1 (5 bases). Germline CDR1 MNHEY, CDR2 SVGAGI. V lost 5 bases and J lost 6, with 15 bases in between. This CDR3 is 14 amino acids long. DNA for the CDR3: TGTGCCAGCAGTCACGGCCAGGGCAGGGATACGCAGTATTTT. It specifies CASSHGQGRDTQYF.

This clonotype was counted a few times. The chain couples TRBV6-1 to TRBJ1-1, with a tentative D call TRBD1 (6 bases). The CDR3 consists of 15 residues. V gave up 3 bases and J gave up 1 base, with 12 bases separating them. Germline assignment: CDR1 MNHNS and CDR2 SASEGT. Here the CDR3 reads CASSDPLQGNTEAFF. The DNA for the CDR3 is TGTGCCAGCAGTGACCCCTTACAGGGGAACACTGAAGCTTTCTTT.

The chain joins TRBV27 to TRBJ1-3; D is ambiguous. The CDR3 consists of 18 residues. Germline CDR1 and CDR2: MNHEY and SMNVEV (reference sequence). Trimming shortened V by 6 bases and J by 0 bases, and 21 bases separated the two germline ends. CDR3 DNA: TGTGCCAGCAGCCCTACCTTCTCCACCGAGCCCTCTGGAAACACCATATATTTT. Its protein product is CASSPTFSTEPSGNTIYF.

This clonotype was found a few times. The chain couples TRBV11-2 to TRBJ2-3; TRBD1 agrees at 9 bases. CDR1 SGHAT and CDR2 FQNNGV come from the germline V gene. The J segment lost 0 bases and the V segment lost 6 bases, leaving 4 bases of the junction unmatched. The CDR3 sequence is 15 residues long. CDR3 coding DNA: TGTGCCAGCAGGTCGGGACAGGGCAGCACAGATACGCAGTATTTT. It specifies CASRSGQGSTDTQYF.

This clonotype was counted between two and nine times. CDR3 region: CASSQTLSSGANVLTF. Written as DNA, the CDR3 is TGCGCCAGCAGCCAGACACTGAGCTCTGGGGCCAACGTCCTGACTTTC. The chain employs TRBV5-1 and TRBJ2-6; D unresolved. Germline values: CDR1 SGHRS, CDR2 YFSETQ. V gave up 4 bases and J gave up 0 bases, with 11 bases separating them. The CDR3 covers 16 residues.

This clonotype was seen a few times. V usage is TRBV9 and J usage is TRBJ2-3, with 9 nucleotides matching TRBD2. J was trimmed by 2 bases and V by 2 bases; bases with no gene match: 3. The CDR3 loop spans 15 amino acids. The germline CDR1 and CDR2 sequences are SGDLS and YYNGEE. This chain's CDR3 is CASSVKRGATDTQYF. The CDR3 DNA follows: TGTGCCAGCAGCGTCAAGCGGGGGGCCACAGATACGCAGTATTTT.

This clonotype has a count of ten or more. J is TRBJ2-7 and V is TRBV9; 9 bases are shared with TRBD2. This CDR3 contains 16 residues. Per germline, CDR1 SGDLS and CDR2 YYNGEE. V lost 0 bases, J lost 3 bases, and 7 bases stayed unmatched. CDR3 region: CASSVAPSGDGYEQYF. In DNA form, the CDR3 reads TGTGCCAGCAGCGTAGCCCCTAGCGGGGACGGCTACGAGCAGTACTTC. Variable domain in full (rest from reference TRBV9 and TRBJ2-7): DSGVTQTPKHLITATGQRVTLRCSPRSGDLSVYWYQQSLDQGLQFLIQYYNGEERAKGNILERFSAQQFPDLHSELNLSSLELGDSALYFCASSVAPSGDGYEQYFGPGTRLTVT.

This clonotype was observed many times. The chain couples TRBV29-1 to TRBJ2-3, with a weak D call TRBD1 (6 bases). Germline V CDR1 and CDR2: SQVTM, ANQGSEA. The CDR3 runs 15 residues. The V and J ends lost 2 bases and 7 bases respectively, with 19 bases between them. The CDR3 sequence is CSVETGIGLLYTQYF. The CDR3 DNA is TGCAGCGTTGAAACAGGGATTGGGCTGTTGTATACGCAGTATTTT.

This clonotype was found many times. The chain combines TRBV27 with TRBJ1-6; tentatively, D is TRBD1 (6 bases). Trimming removed 8 bases at V and 6 bases at J, with 14 bases between. The length of the CDR3 is 14 residues. Germline V gene lookup returns CDR1 MNHEY and CDR2 SMNVEV (reference sequence). The CDR3 bases are TGTGCCAGCCACAGGGTCTTCACTAATTCACCCCTCCACTTT. Amino acids: CASHRVFTNSPLHF.

The table lists this clonotype with a count of one. This sequence joins TRBV5-1 and TRBJ1-2; D remains ambiguous. The CDR3 loop spans 14 amino acids. Trimming removed 0 bases from V and 3 bases from J, with 9 bases in between. CDR1 SGHRS and CDR2 YFSETQ come from the germline V gene. The CDR3 region has the DNA TGCGCCAGCAGCTTGGGACGAGATCACTATGGCTACACCTTC. Translated, it gives CASSLGRDHYGYTF.

In this sample, this clonotype turned up many times. The chain has TRBV30 and TRBJ2-7; the match to TRBD2 covers 7 bases. This CDR3 is built from 12 residues. Per the germline V gene, CDR1 is GTSNPN and CDR2 is SVGIG (reference sequence). J gave up 12 bases and V 5 bases, and 13 bases lay outside the gene matches. As DNA, the CDR3 is TGTGCCTGGGGACCGCGCGGGGGTGAGGTGTACTTC. It yields the protein CAWGPRGGEVYF.

This clonotype was detected many times. The V and J genes are TRBV3-1 and TRBJ2-7; D is uncertain. Trimming took 4 bases from V and 3 from J, leaving 10 bases between them. Per germline, CDR1 LGHDT and CDR2 YNNKEL (reference sequence). The CDR3 is made up of 13 amino acids. DNA for the CDR3: TGTGCCAGCAGCCTGTCGACTGGCTACGAGCAGTACTTC. Amino acid sequence: CASSLSTGYEQYF.

This clonotype was observed a few times. This sequence joins TRBV4-1 and TRBJ2-1, with D tentatively TRBD2 (5 bases). This CDR3 has 15 residues. Trimming took 1 base from V and 2 from J, leaving 9 bases between them. The germline gives CDR1 MGHRA, CDR2 YSYEKL. The CDR3: CASSQAGVTYNEQFF. The DNA of the CDR3 is TGCGCCAGCAGCCAAGCCGGGGTCACCTACAATGAGCAGTTCTTC.

This clonotype showed up just a few times. This chain uses TRBV29-1 with TRBJ1-2; D may be TRBD1 (5 bases). Between the trimmed V and J ends, which lost 4 bases and 8 bases, there was a span of 5 bases. CDR3 size: 9 residues. Germline CDR1 reads SQVTM; CDR2 reads ANQGSEA. CDR3 nucleotides: TGCAGCGTTGCAGGGGGCTACACCTTC. This sequence encodes CSVAGGYTF.

This clonotype has only a few counts. The chain employs TRBV11-2 and TRBJ2-3; 8 bases are a match to TRBD2. CDR1 and CDR2 from the germline V gene are SGHAT and FQNNGV. The junction had 7 bases not matched to a gene; V was cut back by 5 bases and J by 0 bases. This CDR3 has 16 amino acids. The CDR3 coding sequence is TGTGCCAGCAGCAAACCGGGACTAGGGAGCACAGATACGCAGTATTTT. It is translated as CASSKPGLGSTDTQYF.

In its sample, this clonotype was seen many times. V gene TRBV20-1 combines with J gene TRBJ2-2, with 9 bases aligning to TRBD2. The V gene end was trimmed by 5 bases and the J gene end by 0 bases; junction bases not matched to a gene: 4. CDR1 DFQATT and CDR2 SNEGSKA come from the germline V gene (reference sequence). The CDR3 length is 15 residues. This CDR3 reads CSADLAGPNTGELFF. The DNA of the CDR3 is TGCAGTGCTGACCTAGCGGGGCCGAACACCGGGGAGCTGTTTTTT.

This rearrangement joins TRBV5-6 to TRBJ2-4; no reliable D call. Germline CDR1 is SGHDT and CDR2 is YYEEEE. The CDR3 extends over 15 amino acids. V lost 2 bases and J 1 base, leaving 10 bases between the germline ends. CDR3 sequence: CASSLGGSAKNIQYF. In DNA form, the CDR3 reads TGTGCCAGCAGCTTAGGTGGTTCCGCCAAAAACATTCAGTACTTC.

The CDR3 region has the DNA TGTGCCAGCAGTCGGACAGGGTCCTACGAGCAGTACTTC. Translating gives CASSRTGSYEQYF. The chain links TRBV6-2 or TRBV6-3 to TRBJ2-7; 8 bases are a match to TRBD1. The CDR3 has 13 residues. V gave up 5 bases and J gave up 1 base; unmatched junction bases: 1. CDR1 is MNHEY and CDR2 is SVGEGT in the germline V gene.